The next 15 T cell receptor beta chains were all read from a single sample in a study of PD-L1 blockade in urothelial cancer. The repertoire was sequenced with immunoSEQ multiplex PCR; TCRdb's copy has only in-frame clones and lacks some. Seen here are tens of thousands of clones, approximately 85% observed once, and the top ten hold approximately 2%. Stated time point: peripheral blood 6 weeks after treatment start. The sample in question was PBMCs, obtained around atezolizumab (anti-PD-L1) treatment. The receptors here all came from a middle-aged man with urothelial cancer.

The V gene is TRBV19, the J gene TRBJ2-1, with TRBD2 matching over 9 bases. The V gene end was trimmed by 4 bases and the J gene end by 8 bases; junction bases not matched to a gene: 9. Germline V gene data show CDR1 as LNHDA and CDR2 as SQIVND (reference sequence). The CDR3 is 15 residues long. CDR3 amino acids: CASSKGAGGPDEQFF. CDR3 nucleotide sequence: TGTGCCAGTAGTAAAGGGGCGGGAGGGCCTGATGAGCAGTTCTTC.

The chain links TRBV5-5 to TRBJ2-7; no firm D call. Germline V CDR1 and CDR2: SGHKS, YYEKEE (reference sequence). Trimming left V 0 bases short and J 4 bases short, with 14 bases between. The CDR3 runs 15 residues. The CDR3 bases are TGTGCCAGCAGCTTGGAGCGCAAGGCCCCTTACGAGCAGTACTTC. Its protein is CASSLERKAPYEQYF.

This clone has only a few counts. The rearrangement joins TRBV4-1 to TRBJ1-5; tentative D call: TRBD1 (5 bases). V gave up 5 bases and J gave up 0 bases, with 14 bases separating them. The CDR3 has 16 residues. CDR1 and CDR2 (germline): MGHRA, YSYEKL. The CDR3 protein is CASSEFGGSSNQPQHF. The CDR3 nucleotides read TGCGCCAGCAGCGAATTCGGGGGGAGTAGCAATCAGCCCCAGCATTTT.

The V gene is TRBV7-7, the J gene TRBJ2-3, with 9 nucleotides matching TRBD2. The germline V gene encodes CDR1 SSHAT and CDR2 FNYEAQ (reference sequence). The CDR3 has 15 amino acids. J gave up 4 bases and V 5 bases, and 7 bases lay outside the gene matches. In DNA, the CDR3 is TGTGCCAGCAGCCCTTTAGCGGGAGTCCCAGATACGCAGTATTTT. Translating it yields CASSPLAGVPDTQYF. The variable domain in full, completed from reference TRBV7-7 and TRBJ2-3, reads GAGVSQSPRYKVTKRGQDVTLRCDPISSHATLYWYQQALGQGPEFLTYFNYEAQPDKSGLPSDRFSAERPEGSISTLTIQRTEQRDSAMYRCASSPLAGVPDTQYFGPGTRLTVL.

This clone was recorded a few times. This chain joins TRBV12-5 and TRBJ2-2, with 8 bases aligning to TRBD1. CDR3 length: 15 residues. V shed 5 bases and J 3 bases; nucleotides not matched to a gene: 5. Germline V gene data show CDR1 as LGHNT and CDR2 as FRNRAP. CDR3 nucleotide sequence: TGTGCTAGTGGTCCAGACAGGGGCGACACCGGGGAGCTGTTTTTT. Translation gives CASGPDRGDTGELFF. Supplemented by reference TRBV12-5 and TRBJ2-2, the full variable domain reads DARVTQTPRHKVTEMGQEVTMRCQPILGHNTVFWYRQTMMQGLELLAYFRNRAPLDDSGMPKDRFSAEMPDATLATLKIQPSEPRDSAVYFCASGPDRGDTGELFFGEGSRLTVL.

The chain has TRBV5-1 and TRBJ2-3; 7 bases agree with TRBD1. Germline V CDR1 and CDR2: SGHRS, YFSETQ. This CDR3 is 13 amino acids long. J lost 3 bases, V lost 5 bases, and 3 bases had no gene match. Here the CDR3 reads CASRIQGTDTQYF. The CDR3 region has the DNA TGCGCCAGCAGGATACAGGGGACAGATACGCAGTATTTT.

The chain is built from TRBV5-1 and TRBJ2-2; 9 bases are a match to TRBD2. V shed 7 bases, J shed 5 bases, and the junction held 6 bases outside the gene matches. The CDR3 is 14 residues long. Germline CDR1 and CDR2: SGHRS and YFSETQ. CDR3 DNA: TGCGCCAGCGGGGGGACTAGCACAACCGGGGAGCTGTTTTTT. Translation gives CASGGTSTTGELFF. The variable domain in full, with the rest retrieved from reference TRBV5-1 and TRBJ2-2, is KAGVTQTPRYLIKTRGQQVTLSCSPISGHRSVSWYQQTPGQGLQFLFEYFSETQRNKGNFPGRFSGRQFSNSRSEMNVSTLELGDSALYLCASGGTSTTGELFFGEGSRLTVL.

This rearrangement joins TRBV7-2 to TRBJ2-5; D possibly corresponds to TRBD2 (6 bases). The ends were cut back, 5 bases at V and 3 bases at J, with 16 bases in the middle. CDR1 is SGHTA and CDR2 is FQGNSA in the germline V gene. There are 15 residues in the CDR3. DNA of the CDR3: TGTGCCAGCAGCCCTACTAGTAGCGGCAAAGAGACCCAGTACTTC. It yields the protein CASSPTSSGKETQYF.

This clone was observed a few times. Different DNA sequences within this sample yield the same CDR3. This rearrangement joins TRBV5-4 to TRBJ2-7; TRBD1 matches 11 bases. Germline V gene data show CDR1 as SGHNT and CDR2 as YYREEE (reference sequence). V lost 4 bases and J lost 3; bases outside the gene matches: 3. There are 14 residues in the CDR3. CDR3 amino acids: CASSPGTGGYEQYF. The CDR3 DNA sequence: TGTGCCAGCAGCCCCGGGACAGGGGGCTACGAGCAGTACTTC.

The rearrangement links TRBV4-1 to TRBJ2-3, with TRBD1 matching over 7 bases. J gave up 8 bases and V 4 bases, and 9 bases lay outside the gene matches. CDR1 and CDR2 from the germline V gene are MGHRA and YSYEKL. The CDR3 contains 14 residues. CDR3: CASSPHDRVGTQYF. Written as DNA, the CDR3 is TGCGCCAGCAGCCCCCACGACAGGGTGGGTACGCAGTATTTT.

A few counts support this clone. The rearrangement uses TRBV19 and TRBJ2-1, with D tentatively TRBD2 (7 bases). This CDR3 is 14 amino acids long. The V gene lost 5 bases and the J gene lost 6 bases, with 14 bases spanning the gap. CDR1 and CDR2 (germline): LNHDA, SQIVND (reference sequence). CDR3 bases: TGTGCCAGTAGTCGGCGGGGGCAGGGCAATGAGCAGTTCTTC. Translated, it gives CASSRRGQGNEQFF. The full variable domain, rest sourced from reference TRBV19 and TRBJ2-1, is DGGITQSPKYLFRKEGQNVTLSCEQNLNHDAMYWYRQDPGQGLRLIYYSQIVNDFQKGDIAEGYSVSREKKESFPLTVTSAQKNPTAFYLCASSRRGQGNEQFFGPGTRLTVL.

The chain combines TRBV4-1 with TRBJ1-3, with 7 bases that match TRBD1. This CDR3 is built from 22 residues. The V and J ends lost 3 bases and 0 bases, in that order; junction bases with no gene match: 23. Looked up from germline, CDR1 is MGHRA and CDR2 is YSYEKL. CDR3 protein: CASSHRGLTGPRRMNSGNTIYF. DNA of the CDR3: TGCGCCAGCAGCCATAGGGGTCTGACAGGGCCGCGACGGATGAACTCTGGAAACACCATATATTTT.

This clone was found a few times. The V and J genes are TRBV10-3 and TRBJ1-6; a possible D gene is TRBD1 (5 bases). V was clipped by 11 bases and J by 8 bases, with 13 bases between them. CDR1 is ENHRY, CDR2 SYGVKD, per germline. This CDR3 has 12 amino acids. The CDR3 sequence is CAADGGDSPLHF. CDR3 sequence (DNA): TGTGCCGCGGATGGAGGGGATTCACCCCTCCACTTT.

V and J are TRBV25-1 and TRBJ1-6, with D hard to call. Germline V lookup: CDR1 MGHDK, CDR2 SYGVNS. The CDR3 runs to 17 residues. Trimming stripped 6 bases from V and 0 bases from J, with 15 bases between. In DNA, the CDR3 is TGTGCCAGCAGCCCCCGGGTTTCAAGCTCCTATAATTCACCCCTCCACTTT. As protein: CASSPRVSSSYNSPLHF.

The rearrangement joins TRBV10-3 to TRBJ2-1; 12 bases are shared with TRBD2. The V gene end was trimmed by 7 bases and the J gene end by 8 bases; junction bases not matched to a gene: 6. The CDR3 has 14 residues. CDR1 and CDR2 (germline): ENHRY, SYGVKD. The CDR3 reads CAITRGLAGYEQFF. CDR3 nucleotide sequence: TGTGCCATCACCCGGGGACTAGCGGGCTATGAGCAGTTCTTC.